This TCR beta chain was recorded in a study of PD-1 blockade in classical Hodgkin lymphoma. The germline V gene has CDR1 MNHNY and CDR2 SVGAGI (reference sequence). This CDR3 comprises 14 residues. The ends lost 6 bases at V and 5 bases at J; junction bases unmatched: 5. Noted time point: newly diagnosed, previously untreated cHL patient sample. What served as comparison were PBMCs in newly diagnosed, untreated classical Hodgkin lymphoma. Worth noting for this clone: Its antigen remains unknown.

General study findings and limits: It was reported that newly diagnosed patients had less baseline TCR diversity than healthy donors. Still unresolved is the cause of the repertoire differences, which may be disease activity or prior therapy.

Profiled with immunoSEQ multiplex PCR; TCRdb holds only in-frame clones, not every one. The repertoire holds about 16,000 clones, with 84% as singletons. This clonotype was obtained from a human donor with classical Hodgkin lymphoma. The chain carries TRBV6-6 and TRBJ2-7; TRBD2 matches at 12 bases. The sequenced sample was peripheral blood mononuclear cells (PBMCs). The CDR3 loop is CASRRGTSGHEQYF. DNA of the CDR3: TGTGCCAGCAGAAGAGGGACTAGCGGGCACGAGCAGTACTTC.